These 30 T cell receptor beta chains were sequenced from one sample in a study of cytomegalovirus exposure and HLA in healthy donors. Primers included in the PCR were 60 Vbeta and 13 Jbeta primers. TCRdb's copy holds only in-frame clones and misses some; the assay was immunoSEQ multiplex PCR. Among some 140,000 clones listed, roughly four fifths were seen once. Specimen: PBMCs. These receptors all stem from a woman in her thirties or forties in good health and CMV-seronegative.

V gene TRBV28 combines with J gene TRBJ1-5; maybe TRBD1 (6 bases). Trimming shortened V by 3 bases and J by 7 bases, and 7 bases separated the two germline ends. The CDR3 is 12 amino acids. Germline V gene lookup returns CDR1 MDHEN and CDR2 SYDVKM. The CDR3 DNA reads TGTGCCAGCAGTTTGGACAGACAGCCCCAGCATTTT. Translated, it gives CASSLDRQPQHF.

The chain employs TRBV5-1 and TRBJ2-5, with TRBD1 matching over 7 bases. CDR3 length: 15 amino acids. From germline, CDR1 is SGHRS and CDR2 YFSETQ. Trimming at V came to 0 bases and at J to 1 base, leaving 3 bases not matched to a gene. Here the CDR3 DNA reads TGCGCCAGCAGCTTGGCCCCAGGGGGCCAAGAGACCCAGTACTTC. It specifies CASSLAPGGQETQYF.

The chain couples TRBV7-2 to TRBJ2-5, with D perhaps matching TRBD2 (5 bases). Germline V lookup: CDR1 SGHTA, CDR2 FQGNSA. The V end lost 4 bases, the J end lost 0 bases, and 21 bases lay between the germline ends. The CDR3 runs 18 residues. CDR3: CASSSPGILVINQETQYF. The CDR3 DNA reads TGTGCCAGCAGCTCTCCCGGGATTCTAGTCATAAACCAAGAGACCCAGTACTTC.

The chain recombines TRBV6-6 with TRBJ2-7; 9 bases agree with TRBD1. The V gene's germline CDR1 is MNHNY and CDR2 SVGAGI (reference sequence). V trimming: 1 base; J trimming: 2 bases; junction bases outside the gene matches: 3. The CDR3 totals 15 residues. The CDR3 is CASSYLDRGAYEQYV. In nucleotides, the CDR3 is TGTGCCAGCAGTTACTTGGACAGGGGAGCCTACGAGCAGTACGTC.

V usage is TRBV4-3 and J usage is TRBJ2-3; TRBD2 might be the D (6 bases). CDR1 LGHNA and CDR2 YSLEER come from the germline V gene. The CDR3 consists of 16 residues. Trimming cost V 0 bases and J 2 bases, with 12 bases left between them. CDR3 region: CASSQEAAGTTDTQYF. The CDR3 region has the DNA TGCGCCAGCAGCCAAGAAGCGGCGGGGACCACAGATACGCAGTATTTT.

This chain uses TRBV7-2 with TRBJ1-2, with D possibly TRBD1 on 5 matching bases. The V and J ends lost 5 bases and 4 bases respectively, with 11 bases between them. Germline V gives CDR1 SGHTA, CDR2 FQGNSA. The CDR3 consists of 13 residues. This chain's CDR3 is CASSPGSGYGYTF. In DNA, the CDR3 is TGTGCCAGCAGCCCAGGGTCGGGCTATGGCTACACCTTC.

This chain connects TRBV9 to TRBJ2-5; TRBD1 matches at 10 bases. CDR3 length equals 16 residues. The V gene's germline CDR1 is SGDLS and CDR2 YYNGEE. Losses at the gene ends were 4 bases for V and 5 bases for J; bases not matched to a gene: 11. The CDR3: CASSSHGTGVEETQYF. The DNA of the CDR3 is TGTGCCAGCAGCAGCCACGGGACAGGGGTAGAGGAGACCCAGTACTTC.

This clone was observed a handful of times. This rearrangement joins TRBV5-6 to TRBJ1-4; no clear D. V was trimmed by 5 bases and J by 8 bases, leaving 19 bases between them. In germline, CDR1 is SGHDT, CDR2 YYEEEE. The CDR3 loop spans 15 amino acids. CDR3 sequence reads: CASSRRALTGEKLFF. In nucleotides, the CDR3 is TGTGCCAGCAGTCGAAGGGCCCTAACGGGGGAAAAACTGTTTTTT. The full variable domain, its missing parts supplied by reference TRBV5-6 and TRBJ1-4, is DAGVTQSPTHLIKTRGQQVTLRCSPKSGHDTVSWYQQALGQGPQFIFQYYEEEERQRGNFPDRFSGHQFPNYSSELNVNALLLGDSALYLCASSRRALTGEKLFFGSGTQLSVL.

CDR3 region: CASSAGAGQGYEQYF. CDR3 coding DNA: TGTGCCAGCAGCGCCGGGGCGGGACAGGGCTACGAGCAGTACTTC. J is TRBJ2-7 and V is TRBV9, with 9 bases fitting TRBD1. V gave up 3 bases and J gave up 3 bases; unmatched junction bases: 7. The CDR3 is 15 amino acids. Germline V CDR1 and CDR2: SGDLS, YYNGEE.

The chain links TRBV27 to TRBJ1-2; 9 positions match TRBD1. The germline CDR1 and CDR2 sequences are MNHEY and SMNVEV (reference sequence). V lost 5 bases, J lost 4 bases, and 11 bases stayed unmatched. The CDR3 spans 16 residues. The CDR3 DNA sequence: TGTGCCAGCAGTCGTCTACAGGGGGCGGAGGGCTATGGCTACACCTTC. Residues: CASSRLQGAEGYGYTF.

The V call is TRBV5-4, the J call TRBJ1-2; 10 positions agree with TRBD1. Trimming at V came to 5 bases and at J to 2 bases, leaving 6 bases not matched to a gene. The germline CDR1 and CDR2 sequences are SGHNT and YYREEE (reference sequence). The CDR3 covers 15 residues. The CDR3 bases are TGTGCCAGCAGAACCGGGACAGGGGTGAACTATGGCTACACCTTC. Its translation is CASRTGTGVNYGYTF. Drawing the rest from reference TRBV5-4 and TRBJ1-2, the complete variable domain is ETGVTQSPTHLIKTRGQQVTLRCSSQSGHNTVSWYQQALGQGPQFIFQYYREEENGRGNFPPRFSGLQFPNYSSELNVNALELDDSALYLCASRTGTGVNYGYTFGSGTRLTVV.

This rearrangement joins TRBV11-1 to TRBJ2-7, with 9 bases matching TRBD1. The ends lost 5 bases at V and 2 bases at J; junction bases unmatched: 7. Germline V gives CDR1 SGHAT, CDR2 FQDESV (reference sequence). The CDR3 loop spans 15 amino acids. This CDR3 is CASSLGTGITYEQYV. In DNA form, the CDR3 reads TGTGCCAGCAGCCTCGGGACAGGGATCACCTACGAGCAGTACGTC.

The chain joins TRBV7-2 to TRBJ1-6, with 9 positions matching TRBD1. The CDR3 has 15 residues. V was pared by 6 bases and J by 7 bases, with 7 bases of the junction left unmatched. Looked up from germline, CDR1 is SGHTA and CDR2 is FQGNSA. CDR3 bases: TGTGCCAGCAGTTACCTTGGACAGGGGAATTCACCCCTCCACTTT. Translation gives CASSYLGQGNSPLHF.

The CDR3: CASSLGTDYYEQYF. The CDR3 DNA reads TGCGCCAGCAGCTTAGGGACAGACTACTACGAGCAGTACTTC. The gene calls are TRBV5-1 and TRBJ2-7, with 7 bases matching TRBD1. Germline values: CDR1 SGHRS, CDR2 YFSETQ. This CDR3 spans 14 amino acids. The V segment lost 2 bases and the J segment 3 bases; nucleotides outside the gene matches: 5.

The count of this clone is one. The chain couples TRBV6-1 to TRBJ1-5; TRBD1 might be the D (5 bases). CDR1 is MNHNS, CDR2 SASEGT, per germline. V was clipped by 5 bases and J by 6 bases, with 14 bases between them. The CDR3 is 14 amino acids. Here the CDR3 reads CASSTRGSGQPQHF. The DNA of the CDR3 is TGTGCCAGCAGTACACGGGGGTCGGGTCAGCCCCAGCATTTT.

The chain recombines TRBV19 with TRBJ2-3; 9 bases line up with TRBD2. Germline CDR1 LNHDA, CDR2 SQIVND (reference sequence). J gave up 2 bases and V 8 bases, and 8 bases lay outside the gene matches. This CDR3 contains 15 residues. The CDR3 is CASSIGLAPTDTQYF. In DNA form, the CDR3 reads TGTGCCAGTTCCATCGGACTAGCGCCCACAGATACGCAGTATTTT.

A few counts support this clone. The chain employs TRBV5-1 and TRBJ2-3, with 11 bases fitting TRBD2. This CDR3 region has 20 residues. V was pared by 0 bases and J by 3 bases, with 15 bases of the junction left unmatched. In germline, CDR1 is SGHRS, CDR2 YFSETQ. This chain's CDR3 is CASSLGLAGYPTFSTDTQYF. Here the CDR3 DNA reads TGCGCCAGCAGCTTGGGACTAGCGGGGTACCCAACCTTCTCGACAGATACGCAGTATTTT.

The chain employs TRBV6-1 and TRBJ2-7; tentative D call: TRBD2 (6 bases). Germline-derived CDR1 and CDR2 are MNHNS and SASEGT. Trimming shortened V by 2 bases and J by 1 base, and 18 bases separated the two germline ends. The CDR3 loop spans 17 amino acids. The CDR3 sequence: CASSESGEWESSYEQYF. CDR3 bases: TGTGCCAGCAGTGAATCGGGAGAGTGGGAATCATCCTACGAGCAGTACTTC.

The CDR3 here is CSALMNTEAFF. The CDR3 nucleotides are TGCAGTGCTTTAATGAACACTGAAGCTTTCTTT. J is TRBJ1-1 and V is TRBV20-1; D remains ambiguous. The V gene's germline CDR1 is DFQATT and CDR2 SNEGSKA (reference sequence). With 5 bases removed from V and 0 bases from J, the gap between germline ends came to 4 bases. This CDR3 has 11 amino acids.

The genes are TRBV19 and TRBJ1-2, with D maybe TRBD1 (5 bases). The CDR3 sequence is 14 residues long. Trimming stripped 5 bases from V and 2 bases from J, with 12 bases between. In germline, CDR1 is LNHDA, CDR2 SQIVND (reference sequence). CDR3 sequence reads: CASSRTGTNYGYTF. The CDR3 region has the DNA TGTGCCAGTAGTCGAACAGGTACGAACTATGGCTACACCTTC.

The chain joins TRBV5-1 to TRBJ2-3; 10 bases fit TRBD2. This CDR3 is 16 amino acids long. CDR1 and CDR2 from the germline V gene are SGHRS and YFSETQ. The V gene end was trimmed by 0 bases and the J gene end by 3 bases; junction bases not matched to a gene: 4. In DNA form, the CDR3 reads TGCGCCAGCAGCTTGGCGGGGACTAGCGTTACAGATACGCAGTATTTT. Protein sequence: CASSLAGTSVTDTQYF.

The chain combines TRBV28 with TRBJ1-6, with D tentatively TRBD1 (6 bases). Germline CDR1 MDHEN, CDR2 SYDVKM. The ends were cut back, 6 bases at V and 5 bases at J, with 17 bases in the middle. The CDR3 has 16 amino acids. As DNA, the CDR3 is TGTGCCAGCAGAAAATACGGGGGGCTTGATAATTCACCCCTCCACTTT. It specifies CASRKYGGLDNSPLHF. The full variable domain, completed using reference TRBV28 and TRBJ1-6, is DVKVTQSSRYLVKRTGEKVFLECVQDMDHENMFWYRQDPGLGLRLIYFSYDVKMKEKGDIPEGYSVSREKKERFSLILESASTNQTSMYLCASRKYGGLDNSPLHFGNGTRLTVT.

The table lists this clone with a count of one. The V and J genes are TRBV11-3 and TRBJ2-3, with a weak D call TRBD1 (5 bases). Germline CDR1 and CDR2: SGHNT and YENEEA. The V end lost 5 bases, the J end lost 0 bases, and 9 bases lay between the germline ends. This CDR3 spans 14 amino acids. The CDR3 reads CASSKRQSTDTQYF. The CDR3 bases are TGTGCCAGCAGCAAAAGACAGAGCACAGATACGCAGTATTTT.

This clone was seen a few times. In nucleotides, the CDR3 is TGCGCCAGCAGCCACCCTCAGGGGCCCCAGCATTTT. Translation gives CASSHPQGPQHF. The chain is built from TRBV4-1 and TRBJ1-5; tentatively, D is TRBD1 (5 bases). CDR3 length equals 12 residues. The germline V gene encodes CDR1 MGHRA and CDR2 YSYEKL. Trimming took 3 bases from V and 9 from J, leaving 9 bases between them.

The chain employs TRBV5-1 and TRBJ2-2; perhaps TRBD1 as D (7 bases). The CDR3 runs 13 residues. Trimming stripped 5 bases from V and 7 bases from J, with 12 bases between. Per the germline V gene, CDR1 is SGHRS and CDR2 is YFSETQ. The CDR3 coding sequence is TGCGCCAGCAGTCCAGGGGGGCTCGGGGAGCTGTTTTTT. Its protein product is CASSPGGLGELFF.

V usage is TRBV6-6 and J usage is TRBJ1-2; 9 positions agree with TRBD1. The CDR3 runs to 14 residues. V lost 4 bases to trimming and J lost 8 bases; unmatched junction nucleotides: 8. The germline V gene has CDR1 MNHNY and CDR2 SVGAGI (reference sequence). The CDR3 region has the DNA TGTGCCAGCAGTTTGGGACAGGGCCCCCGGGGCTACACCTTC. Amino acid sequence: CASSLGQGPRGYTF.

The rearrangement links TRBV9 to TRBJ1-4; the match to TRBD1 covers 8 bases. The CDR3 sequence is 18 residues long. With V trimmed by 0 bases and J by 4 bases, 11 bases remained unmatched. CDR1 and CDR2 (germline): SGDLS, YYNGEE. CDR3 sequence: CASSVASGVRGLNEKLFF. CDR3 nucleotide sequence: TGTGCCAGCAGCGTAGCGTCGGGGGTCAGGGGGCTTAATGAAAAACTGTTTTTT.

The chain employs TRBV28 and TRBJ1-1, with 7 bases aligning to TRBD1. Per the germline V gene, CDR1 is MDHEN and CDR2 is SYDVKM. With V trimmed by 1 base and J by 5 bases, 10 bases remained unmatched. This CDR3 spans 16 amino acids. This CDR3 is CASSLLPLAGGTEAFF. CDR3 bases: TGTGCCAGCAGTTTATTACCCCTGGCAGGGGGAACTGAAGCTTTCTTT.

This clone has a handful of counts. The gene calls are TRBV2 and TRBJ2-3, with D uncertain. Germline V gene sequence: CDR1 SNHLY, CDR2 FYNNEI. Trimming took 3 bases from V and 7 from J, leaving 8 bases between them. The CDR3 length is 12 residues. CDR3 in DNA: TGTGCCAGCAGTGAGCAGGTCAATACGCAGTATTTT. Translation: CASSEQVNTQYF.

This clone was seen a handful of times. Written as DNA, the CDR3 is TGCGCCAGCAGCTTGGGATATACAGAGAACACTGAAGCTTTCTTT. Translation: CASSLGYTENTEAFF. V usage is TRBV5-1 and J usage is TRBJ1-1; D unresolved. This CDR3 contains 15 residues. From germline, CDR1 is SGHRS and CDR2 YFSETQ. Trimming pared 0 bases from V and 1 base from J, leaving 10 bases between.